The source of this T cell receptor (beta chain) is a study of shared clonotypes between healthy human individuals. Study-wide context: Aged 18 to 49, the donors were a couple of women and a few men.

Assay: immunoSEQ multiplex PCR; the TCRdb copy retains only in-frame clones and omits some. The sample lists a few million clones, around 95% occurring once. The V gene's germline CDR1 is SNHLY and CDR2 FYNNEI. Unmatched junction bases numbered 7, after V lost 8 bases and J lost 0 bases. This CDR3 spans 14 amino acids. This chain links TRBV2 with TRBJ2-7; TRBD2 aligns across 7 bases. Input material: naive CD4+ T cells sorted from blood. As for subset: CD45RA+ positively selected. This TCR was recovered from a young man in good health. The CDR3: CASSSGASSYEQYF. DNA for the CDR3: TGTGCCAGCTCCAGCGGGGCGAGCTCCTACGAGCAGTACTTC.